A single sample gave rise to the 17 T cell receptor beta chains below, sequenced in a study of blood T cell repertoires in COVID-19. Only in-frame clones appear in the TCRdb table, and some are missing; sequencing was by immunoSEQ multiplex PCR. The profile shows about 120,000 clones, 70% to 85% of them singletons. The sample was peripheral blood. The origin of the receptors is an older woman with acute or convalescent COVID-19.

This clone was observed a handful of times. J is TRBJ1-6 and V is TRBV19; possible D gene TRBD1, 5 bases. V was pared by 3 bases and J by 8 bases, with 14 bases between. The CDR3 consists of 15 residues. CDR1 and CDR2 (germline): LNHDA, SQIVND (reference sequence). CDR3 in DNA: TGTGCCAGTAGTATTAAGGAGGGGCGGCATTCACCCCTCCACTTT. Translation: CASSIKEGRHSPLHF.

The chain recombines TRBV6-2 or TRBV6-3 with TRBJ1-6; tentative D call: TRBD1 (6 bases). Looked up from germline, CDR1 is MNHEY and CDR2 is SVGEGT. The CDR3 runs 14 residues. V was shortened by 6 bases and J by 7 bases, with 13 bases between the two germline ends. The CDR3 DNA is TGTGCCAGCAGCCGAGGACAGCTGAATTCACCCCTCCACTTT. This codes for CASSRGQLNSPLHF.

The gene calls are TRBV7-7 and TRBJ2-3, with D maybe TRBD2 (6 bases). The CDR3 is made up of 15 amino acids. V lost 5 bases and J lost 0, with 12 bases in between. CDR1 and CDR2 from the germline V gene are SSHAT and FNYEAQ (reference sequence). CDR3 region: CASSPGAGSTDTQYF. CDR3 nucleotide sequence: TGTGCCAGCAGCCCCGGGGCGGGAAGCACAGATACGCAGTATTTT.

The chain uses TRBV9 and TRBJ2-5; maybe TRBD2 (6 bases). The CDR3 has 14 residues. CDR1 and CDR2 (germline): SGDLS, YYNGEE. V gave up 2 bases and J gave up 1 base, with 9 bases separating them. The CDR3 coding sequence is TGTGCCAGCAGCGTGCGGGGTATCCAAGAGACCCAGTACTTC. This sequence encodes CASSVRGIQETQYF.

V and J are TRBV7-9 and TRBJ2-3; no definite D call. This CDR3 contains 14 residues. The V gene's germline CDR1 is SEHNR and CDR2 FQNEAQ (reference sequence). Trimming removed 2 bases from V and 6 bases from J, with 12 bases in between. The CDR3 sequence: CASSLSSQADTQYF. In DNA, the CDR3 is TGTGCCAGCAGCTTATCATCTCAGGCTGATACGCAGTATTTT. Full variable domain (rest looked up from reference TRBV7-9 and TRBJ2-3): DTGVSQNPRHKITKRGQNVTFRCDPISEHNRLYWYRQTLGQGPEFLTYFQNEAQLEKSRLLSDRFSAERPKGSFSTLEIQRTEQGDSAMYLCASSLSSQADTQYFGPGTRLTVL.

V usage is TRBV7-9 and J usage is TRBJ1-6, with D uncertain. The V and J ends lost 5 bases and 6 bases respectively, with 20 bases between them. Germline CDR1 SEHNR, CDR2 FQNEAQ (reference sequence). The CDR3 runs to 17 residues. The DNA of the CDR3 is TGTGCCAGCAGCACGATTGCCTCCTGGCTTTCTAATTCACCCCTCCACTTT. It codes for CASSTIASWLSNSPLHF.

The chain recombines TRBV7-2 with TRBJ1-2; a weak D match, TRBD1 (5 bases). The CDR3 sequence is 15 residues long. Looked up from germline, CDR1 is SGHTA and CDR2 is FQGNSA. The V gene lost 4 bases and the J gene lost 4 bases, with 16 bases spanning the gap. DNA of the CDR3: TGTGCCAGCAGCTCAGACAGAATCGGCACCTATGGCTACACCTTC. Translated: CASSSDRIGTYGYTF. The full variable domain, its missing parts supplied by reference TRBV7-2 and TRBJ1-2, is GAGVSQSPSNKVTEKGKDVELRCDPISGHTALYWYRQSLGQGLEFLIYFQGNSAPDKSGLPSDRFSAERTGGSVSTLTIQRTQQEDSAVYLCASSSDRIGTYGYTFGSGTRLTVV.

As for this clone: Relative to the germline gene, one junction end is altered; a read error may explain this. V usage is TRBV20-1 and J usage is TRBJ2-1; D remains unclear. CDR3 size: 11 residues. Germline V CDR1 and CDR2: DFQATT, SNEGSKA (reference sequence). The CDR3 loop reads CSARDTRARVF. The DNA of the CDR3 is TGCAGTGCTAGAGACACCCGAGCAAGAGTCTTC.

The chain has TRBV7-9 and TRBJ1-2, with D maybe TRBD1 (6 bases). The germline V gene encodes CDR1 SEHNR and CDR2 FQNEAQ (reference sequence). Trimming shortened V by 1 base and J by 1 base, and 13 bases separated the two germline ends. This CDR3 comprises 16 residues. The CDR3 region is CASSLVQPGVNYGYTF. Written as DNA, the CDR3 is TGTGCCAGCAGCTTAGTGCAGCCAGGGGTTAACTATGGCTACACCTTC.

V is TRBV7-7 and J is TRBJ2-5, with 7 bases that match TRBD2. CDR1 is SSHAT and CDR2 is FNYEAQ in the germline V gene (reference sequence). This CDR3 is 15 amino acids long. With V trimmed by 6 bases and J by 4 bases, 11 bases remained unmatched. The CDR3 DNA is TGTGCCAGCAGTGGCATGGGGGGGAAGGGAGAGACCCAGTACTTC. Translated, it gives CASSGMGGKGETQYF.

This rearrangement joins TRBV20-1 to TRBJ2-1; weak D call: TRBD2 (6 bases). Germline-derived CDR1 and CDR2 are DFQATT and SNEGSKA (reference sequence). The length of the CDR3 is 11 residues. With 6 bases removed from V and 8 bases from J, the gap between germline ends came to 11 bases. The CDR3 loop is CSASSGYEQFF. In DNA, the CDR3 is TGCAGTGCGAGTAGCGGCTATGAGCAGTTCTTC.

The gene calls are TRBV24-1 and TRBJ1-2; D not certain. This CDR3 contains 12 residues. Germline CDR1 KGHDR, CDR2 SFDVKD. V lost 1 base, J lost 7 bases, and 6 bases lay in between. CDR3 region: CATSDFVSGYTF. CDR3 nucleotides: TGTGCCACCAGTGATTTCGTCAGTGGCTACACCTTC.

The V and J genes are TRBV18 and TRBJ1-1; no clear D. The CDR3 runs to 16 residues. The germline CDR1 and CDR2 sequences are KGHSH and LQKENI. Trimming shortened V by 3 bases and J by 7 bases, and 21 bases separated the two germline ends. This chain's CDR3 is CASSPPGRGLIGEAFF. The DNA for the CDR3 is TGTGCCAGCTCACCCCCAGGACGCGGGTTGATCGGTGAAGCTTTCTTT.

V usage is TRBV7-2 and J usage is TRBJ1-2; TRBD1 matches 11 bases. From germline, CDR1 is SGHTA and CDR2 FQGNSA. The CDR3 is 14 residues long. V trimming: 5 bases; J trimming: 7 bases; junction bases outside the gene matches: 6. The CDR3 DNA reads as TGTGCCAGCAGCCCCGGACAGGGGGCCACTGGCTACACCTTC. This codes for CASSPGQGATGYTF. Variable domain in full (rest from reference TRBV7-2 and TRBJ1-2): GAGVSQSPSNKVTEKGKDVELRCDPISGHTALYWYRQSLGQGLEFLIYFQGNSAPDKSGLPSDRFSAERTGGSVSTLTIQRTQQEDSAVYLCASSPGQGATGYTFGSGTRLTVV.

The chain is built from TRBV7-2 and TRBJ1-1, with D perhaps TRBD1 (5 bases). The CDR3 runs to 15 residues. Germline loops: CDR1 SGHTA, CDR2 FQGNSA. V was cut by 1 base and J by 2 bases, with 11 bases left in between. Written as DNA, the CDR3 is TGTGCCAGCAGCTTAGGCGGAGGGGCAAACACTGAAGCTTTCTTT. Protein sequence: CASSLGGGANTEAFF.

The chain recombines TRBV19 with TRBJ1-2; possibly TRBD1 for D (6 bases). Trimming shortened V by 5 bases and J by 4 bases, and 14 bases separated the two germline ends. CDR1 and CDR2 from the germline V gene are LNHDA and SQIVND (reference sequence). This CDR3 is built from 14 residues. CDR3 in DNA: TGTGCCAGTAGTCCCACAGGGACGGGCTATGGCTACACCTTC. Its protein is CASSPTGTGYGYTF.

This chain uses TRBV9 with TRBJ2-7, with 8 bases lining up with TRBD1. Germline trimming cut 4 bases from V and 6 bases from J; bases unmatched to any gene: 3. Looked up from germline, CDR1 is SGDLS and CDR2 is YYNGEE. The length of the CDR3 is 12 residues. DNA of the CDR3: TGTGCCAGCAGCTCCACAGGGGGCGAGCAGTACTTC. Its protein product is CASSSTGGEQYF.